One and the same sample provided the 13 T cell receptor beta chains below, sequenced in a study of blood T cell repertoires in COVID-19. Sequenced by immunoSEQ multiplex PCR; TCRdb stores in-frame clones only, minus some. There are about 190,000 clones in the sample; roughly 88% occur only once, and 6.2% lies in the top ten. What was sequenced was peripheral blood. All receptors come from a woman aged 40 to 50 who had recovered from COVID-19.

DNA of the CDR3: TGTGCCAGCAGCCCCAGAGGACAGGGTCTGTCCGAGCAGTACTTC. The encoded protein is CASSPRGQGLSEQYF. This chain connects TRBV27 to TRBJ2-7; 8 nucleotides match TRBD1. The CDR3 runs 15 residues. Per the germline V gene, CDR1 is MNHEY and CDR2 is SMNVEV (reference sequence). V shed 6 bases, J shed 6 bases, and the junction held 13 bases outside the gene matches.

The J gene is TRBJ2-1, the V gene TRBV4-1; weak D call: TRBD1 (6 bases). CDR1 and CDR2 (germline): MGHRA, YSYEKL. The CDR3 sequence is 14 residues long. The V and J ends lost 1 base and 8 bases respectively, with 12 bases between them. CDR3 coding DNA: TGCGCCAGCAGCCAAGCTCTAAAGGGGGATGAGCAGTTCTTC. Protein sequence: CASSQALKGDEQFF.

The CDR3 sequence is CASTWTGSSYEQYF. The CDR3 DNA sequence: TGTGCCAGTACCTGGACGGGAAGCTCCTACGAGCAGTACTTC. The chain combines TRBV19 with TRBJ2-7; a weak D match, TRBD2 (5 bases). The V and J ends lost 7 bases and 0 bases respectively, with 13 bases between them. Germline values: CDR1 LNHDA, CDR2 SQIVND (reference sequence). The CDR3 runs to 14 residues. Based on the CDR3 plus reference TRBV19 and TRBJ2-7, the full variable domain is DGGITQSPKYLFRKEGQNVTLSCEQNLNHDAMYWYRQDPGQGLRLIYYSQIVNDFQKGDIAEGYSVSREKKESFPLTVTSAQKNPTAFYLCASTWTGSSYEQYFGPGTRLTVT.

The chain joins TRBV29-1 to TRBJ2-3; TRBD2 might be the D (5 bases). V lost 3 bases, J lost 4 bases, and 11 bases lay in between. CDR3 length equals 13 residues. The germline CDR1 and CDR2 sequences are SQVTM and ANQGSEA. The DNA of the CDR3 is TGCAGCGTTGATTCTCCCGGGGCAGATACGCAGTATTTT. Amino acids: CSVDSPGADTQYF.

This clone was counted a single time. This CDR3 reads CASSLTGTSYNEQFF. The CDR3, as DNA: TGTGCCAGCAGCTTAACCGGGACTAGTTACAATGAGCAGTTCTTC. The V gene is TRBV7-2, the J gene TRBJ2-1; 8 positions match TRBD2. CDR1 and CDR2 (germline): SGHTA, FQGNSA. The CDR3 extends over 15 amino acids. Trimming at V came to 2 bases and at J to 4 bases, leaving 4 bases not matched to a gene.

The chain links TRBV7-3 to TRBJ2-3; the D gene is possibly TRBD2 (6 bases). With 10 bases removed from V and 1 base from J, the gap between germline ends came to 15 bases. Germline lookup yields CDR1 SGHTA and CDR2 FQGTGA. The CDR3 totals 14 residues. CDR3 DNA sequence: TGTGCCACCAAGGAGGGATCTGGCACAGATACGCAGTATTTT. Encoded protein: CATKEGSGTDTQYF. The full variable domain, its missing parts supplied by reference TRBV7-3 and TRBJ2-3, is GAGVSQTPSNKVTEKGKYVELRCDPISGHTALYWYRQSLGQGPEFLIYFQGTGAADDSGLPNDRFFAVRPEGSVSTLKIQRTERGDSAVYLCATKEGSGTDTQYFGPGTRLTVL.

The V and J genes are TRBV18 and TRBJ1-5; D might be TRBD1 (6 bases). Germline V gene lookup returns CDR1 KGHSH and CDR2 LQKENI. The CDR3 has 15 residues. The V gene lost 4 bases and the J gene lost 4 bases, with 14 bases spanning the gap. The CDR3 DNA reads TGTGCCAGCTCACGAACTCAGGGGAGAAATCAGCCCCAGCATTTT. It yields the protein CASSRTQGRNQPQHF.

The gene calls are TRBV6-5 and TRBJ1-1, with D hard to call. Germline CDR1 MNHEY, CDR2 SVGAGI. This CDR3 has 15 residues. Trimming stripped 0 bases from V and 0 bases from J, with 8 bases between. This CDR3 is CASSYSVQLNTEAFF. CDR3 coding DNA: TGTGCCAGCAGTTACTCGGTACAGTTGAACACTGAAGCTTTCTTT.

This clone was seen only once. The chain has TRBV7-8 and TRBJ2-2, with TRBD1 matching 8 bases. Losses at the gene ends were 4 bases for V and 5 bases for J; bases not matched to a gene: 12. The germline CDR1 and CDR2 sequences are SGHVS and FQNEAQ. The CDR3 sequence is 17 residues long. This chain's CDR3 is CASSSVDRAWGTGELFF. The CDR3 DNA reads TGTGCCAGCAGCTCAGTGGACAGGGCTTGGGGGACCGGGGAGCTGTTTTTT. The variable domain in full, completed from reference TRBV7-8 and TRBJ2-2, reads GAGVSQSPRYKVAKRGQDVALRCDPISGHVSLFWYQQALGQGPEFLTYFQNEAQLDKSGLPSDRFFAERPEGSVSTLKIQRTQQEDSAVYLCASSSVDRAWGTGELFFGEGSRLTVL.

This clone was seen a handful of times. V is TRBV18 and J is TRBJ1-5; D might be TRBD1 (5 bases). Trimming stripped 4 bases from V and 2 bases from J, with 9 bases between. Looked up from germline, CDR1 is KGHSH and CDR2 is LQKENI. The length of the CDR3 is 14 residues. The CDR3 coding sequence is TGTGCCAGCTCACTTCGGGGGGGCAATCAGCCCCAGCATTTT. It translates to CASSLRGGNQPQHF. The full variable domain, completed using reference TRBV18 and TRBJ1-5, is NAGVMQNPRHLVRRRGQEARLRCSPMKGHSHVYWYRQLPEEGLKFMVYLQKENIIDESGMPKERFSAEFPKEGPSILRIQQVVRGDSAAYFCASSLRGGNQPQHFGDGTRLSIL.

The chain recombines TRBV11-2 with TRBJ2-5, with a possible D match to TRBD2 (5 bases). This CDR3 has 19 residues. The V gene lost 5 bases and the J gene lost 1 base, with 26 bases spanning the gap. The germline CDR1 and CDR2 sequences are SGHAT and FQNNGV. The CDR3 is CASSLRLVPTFGLQETQYF. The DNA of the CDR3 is TGTGCCAGCAGCCTCCGCTTAGTACCAACATTCGGACTCCAAGAGACCCAGTACTTC.

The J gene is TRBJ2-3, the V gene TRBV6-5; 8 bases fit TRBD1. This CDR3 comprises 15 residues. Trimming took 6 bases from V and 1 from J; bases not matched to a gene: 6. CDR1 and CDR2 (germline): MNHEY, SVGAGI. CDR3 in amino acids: CASSARGPRTDTQYF. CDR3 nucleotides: TGTGCCAGCAGCGCCAGGGGGCCACGCACAGATACGCAGTATTTT.

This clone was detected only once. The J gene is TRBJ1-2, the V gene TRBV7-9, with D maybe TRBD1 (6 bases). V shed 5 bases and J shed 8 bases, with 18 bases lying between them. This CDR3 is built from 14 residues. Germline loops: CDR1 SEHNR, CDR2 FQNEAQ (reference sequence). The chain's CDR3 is CASSPAQGSRGYTF. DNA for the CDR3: TGTGCCAGCAGCCCAGCACAGGGATCACGGGGCTACACCTTC.